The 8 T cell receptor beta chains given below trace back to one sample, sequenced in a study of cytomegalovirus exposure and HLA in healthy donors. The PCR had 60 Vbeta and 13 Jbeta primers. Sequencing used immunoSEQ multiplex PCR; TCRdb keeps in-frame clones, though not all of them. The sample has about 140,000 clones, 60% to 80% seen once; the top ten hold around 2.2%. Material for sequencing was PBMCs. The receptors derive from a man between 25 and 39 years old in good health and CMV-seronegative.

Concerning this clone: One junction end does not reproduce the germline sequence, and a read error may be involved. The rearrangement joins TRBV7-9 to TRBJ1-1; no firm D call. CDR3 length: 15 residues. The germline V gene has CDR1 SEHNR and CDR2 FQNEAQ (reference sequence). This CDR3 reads CSSSLGPGMNTEAFF. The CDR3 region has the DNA TGTTCCAGCAGCTTAGGGCCAGGCATGAACACTGAAGCTTTCTTT.

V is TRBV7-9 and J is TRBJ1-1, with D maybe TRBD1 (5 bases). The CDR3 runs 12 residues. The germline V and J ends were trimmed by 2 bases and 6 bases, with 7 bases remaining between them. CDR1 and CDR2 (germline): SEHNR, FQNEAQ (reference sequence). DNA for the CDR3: TGTGCCAGCAGCTTAATGACAGCTGAAGCTTTCTTT. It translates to CASSLMTAEAFF.

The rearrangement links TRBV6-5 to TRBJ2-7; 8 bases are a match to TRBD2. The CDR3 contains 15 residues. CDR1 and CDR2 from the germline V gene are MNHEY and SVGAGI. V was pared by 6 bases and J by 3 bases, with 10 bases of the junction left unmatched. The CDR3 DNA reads TGTGCCAGCAGCCCTTTTCGGGCGGGGGGCTACGAGCAGTACTTC. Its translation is CASSPFRAGGYEQYF.

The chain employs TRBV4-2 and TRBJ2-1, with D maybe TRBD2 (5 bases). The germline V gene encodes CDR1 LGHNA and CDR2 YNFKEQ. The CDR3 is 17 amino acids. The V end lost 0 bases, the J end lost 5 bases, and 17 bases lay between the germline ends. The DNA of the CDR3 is TGTGCCAGCAGCCAAGATTGGGTGGGAGAAGGGCACAATGAGCAGTTCTTC. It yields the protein CASSQDWVGEGHNEQFF.

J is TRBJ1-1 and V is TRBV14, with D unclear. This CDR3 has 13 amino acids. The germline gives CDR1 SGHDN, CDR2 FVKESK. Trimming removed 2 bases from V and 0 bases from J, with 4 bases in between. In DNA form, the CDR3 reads TGTGCCAGCAGCCAAACGGTGAACACTGAAGCTTTCTTT. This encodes CASSQTVNTEAFF.

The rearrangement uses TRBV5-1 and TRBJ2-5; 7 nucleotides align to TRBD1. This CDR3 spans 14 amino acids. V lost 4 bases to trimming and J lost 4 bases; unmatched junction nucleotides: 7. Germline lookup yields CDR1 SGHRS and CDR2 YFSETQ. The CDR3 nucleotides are TGCGCCAGCAGCCCTGCTACAGGGGCAGAGACCCAGTACTTC. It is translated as CASSPATGAETQYF.

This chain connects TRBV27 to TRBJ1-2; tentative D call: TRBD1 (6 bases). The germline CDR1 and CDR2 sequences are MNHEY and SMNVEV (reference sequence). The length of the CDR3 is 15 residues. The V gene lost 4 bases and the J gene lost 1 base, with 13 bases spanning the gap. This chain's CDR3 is CASSSGGADNYGYTF. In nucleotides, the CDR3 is TGTGCCAGCAGTTCGGGGGGCGCCGATAACTATGGCTACACCTTC.

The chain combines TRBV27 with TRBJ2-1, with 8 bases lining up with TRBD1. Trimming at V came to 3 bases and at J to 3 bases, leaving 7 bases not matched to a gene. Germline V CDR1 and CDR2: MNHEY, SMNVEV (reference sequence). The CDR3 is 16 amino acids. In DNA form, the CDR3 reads TGTGCCAGCAGTTTGTCCGGGACAGGAGTCTACAATGAGCAGTTCTTC. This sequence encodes CASSLSGTGVYNEQFF.